One sample yielded the 6 T cell receptor beta chains listed below, sequenced in a study of brain T cells in children with intractable seizures. The repertoire was sequenced with immunoSEQ multiplex PCR; TCRdb's copy has only in-frame clones and lacks some. The profile shows around 80,000 clones, 90% to 95% of them singletons. The sample was peripheral blood, taken at surgery. All receptors come from a girl aged 2-10 years with Rasmussen encephalitis and intractable seizures.

A few counts support this clone. This rearrangement joins TRBV28 to TRBJ1-4; D call uncertain. CDR3 length equals 14 residues. Trimming shortened V by 4 bases and J by 4 bases, and 10 bases separated the two germline ends. The V gene's germline CDR1 is MDHEN and CDR2 SYDVKM. CDR3 loop: CASSSGGRNEKLFF. CDR3 coding DNA: TGTGCCAGCAGTTCTGGCGGGCGTAATGAAAAACTGTTTTTT.

The chain combines TRBV30 with TRBJ2-2; a weak D match, TRBD1 (7 bases). Germline V CDR1 and CDR2: GTSNPN, SVGIG (reference sequence). The CDR3 sequence is 17 residues long. With 8 bases removed from V and 4 bases from J, the gap between germline ends came to 26 bases. The CDR3 region has the DNA TGTGCCGGGTACCCCGGACTATACAGGGGAAGCACCGGGGAGCTGTTTTTT. Translated: CAGYPGLYRGSTGELFF.

The V gene is TRBV28, the J gene TRBJ1-6, with 7 bases identical to TRBD1. Germline V CDR1 and CDR2: MDHEN, SYDVKM. The CDR3 totals 16 residues. The V gene end was trimmed by 1 base and the J gene end by 8 bases; junction bases not matched to a gene: 8. The CDR3 region is CASSLLEGARDSPLHF. CDR3 nucleotide sequence: TGTGCCAGCAGTTTATTGGAGGGGGCGCGGGATTCACCCCTCCACTTT.

The chain links TRBV18 to TRBJ1-1; D is perhaps TRBD1 (5 bases). Trimming stripped 3 bases from V and 0 bases from J, with 8 bases between. Germline V gene data show CDR1 as KGHSH and CDR2 as LQKENI. The CDR3 is 14 residues long. CDR3 nucleotides: TGTGCCAGCTCACCGGGGACGGTGAACACTGAAGCTTTCTTT. It translates to CASSPGTVNTEAFF. Using reference TRBV18 and TRBJ1-1 for the parts outside the CDR3, the full variable domain is NAGVMQNPRHLVRRRGQEARLRCSPMKGHSHVYWYRQLPEEGLKFMVYLQKENIIDESGMPKERFSAEFPKEGPSILRIQQVVRGDSAAYFCASSPGTVNTEAFFGQGTRLTVV.

This clone was recorded a few times. This chain uses TRBV2 with TRBJ1-6, with 11 bases aligning to TRBD1. V lost 6 bases and J lost 9; bases outside the gene matches: 4. This CDR3 region has 14 residues. CDR1 and CDR2 from the germline V gene are SNHLY and FYNNEI. This CDR3 is CASRGTGGGSPLHF. The CDR3 DNA follows: TGTGCCAGCAGAGGGACAGGGGGTGGTTCACCCCTCCACTTT.

The V call is TRBV6-5, the J call TRBJ2-5; D possibly corresponds to TRBD2 (6 bases). The V gene lost 0 bases and the J gene lost 5 bases, with 7 bases spanning the gap. The CDR3 is made up of 13 amino acids. Per germline, CDR1 MNHEY and CDR2 SVGAGI. CDR3: CASSYSTRETQYF. CDR3 DNA: TGTGCCAGCAGTTACTCGACTAGGGAGACCCAGTACTTC.